This record looks at one T cell receptor (beta chain) sequence and its context. This entry belongs to a study of cytomegalovirus exposure and HLA in healthy donors. Study in general: In a later analysis, the 120 or so validation repertoires were reported to have used the same platform as the approximately 670 first-cohort repertoires.

Profiling relied on immunoSEQ multiplex PCR, and the TCRdb table lists in-frame clones only, not all of them. This table holds under 350,000 clones, approximately 83% found once. Germline V gene lookup returns CDR1 SGHAT and CDR2 FQNNGV. This CDR3 comprises 15 residues. Trimming pared 3 bases from V and 1 base from J, leaving 13 bases between. The sequencing input was PBMCs. The sequence came from a woman aged 18-29 years in good health and CMV-seronegative. This rearrangement joins TRBV11-2 to TRBJ2-7; D might be TRBD2 (6 bases). The CDR3 loop reads CASSFGGTNSYEQYF. The CDR3 DNA is TGTGCCAGCAGCTTCGGCGGGACCAATTCCTACGAGCAGTACTTC.